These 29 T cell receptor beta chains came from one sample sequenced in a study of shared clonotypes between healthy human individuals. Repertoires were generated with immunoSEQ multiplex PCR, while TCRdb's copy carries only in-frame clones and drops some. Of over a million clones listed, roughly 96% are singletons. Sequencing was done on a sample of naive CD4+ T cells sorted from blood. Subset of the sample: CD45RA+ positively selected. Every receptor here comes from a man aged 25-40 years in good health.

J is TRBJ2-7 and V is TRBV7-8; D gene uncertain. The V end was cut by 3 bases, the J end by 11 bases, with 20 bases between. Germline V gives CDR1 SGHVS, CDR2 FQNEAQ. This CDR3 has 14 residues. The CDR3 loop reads CASSLVAAIGEEYF. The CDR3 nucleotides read TGTGCCAGCAGCTTGGTTGCGGCGATCGGTGAGGAGTACTTC.

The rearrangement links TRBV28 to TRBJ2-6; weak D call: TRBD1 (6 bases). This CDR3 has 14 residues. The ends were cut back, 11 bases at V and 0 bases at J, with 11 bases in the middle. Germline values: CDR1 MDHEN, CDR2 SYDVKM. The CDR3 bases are TGTGCCGCACAGGGTTCCTCTGGGGCCAACGTCCTGACTTTC. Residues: CAAQGSSGANVLTF.

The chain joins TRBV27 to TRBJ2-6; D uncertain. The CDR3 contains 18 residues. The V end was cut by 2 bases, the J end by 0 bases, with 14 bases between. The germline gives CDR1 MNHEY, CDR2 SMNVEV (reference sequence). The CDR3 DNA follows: TGTGCCAGCAGTTTACGGCAACCCATTTTCTCTGGGGCCAACGTCCTGACTTTC. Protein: CASSLRQPIFSGANVLTF.

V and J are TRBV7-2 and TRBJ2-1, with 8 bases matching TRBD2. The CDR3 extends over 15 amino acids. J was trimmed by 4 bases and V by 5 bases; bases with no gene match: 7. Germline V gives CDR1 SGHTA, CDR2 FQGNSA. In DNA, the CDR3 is TGTGCCAGCAGCCTAGGGACTAGGGCTTACAATGAGCAGTTCTTC. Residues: CASSLGTRAYNEQFF.

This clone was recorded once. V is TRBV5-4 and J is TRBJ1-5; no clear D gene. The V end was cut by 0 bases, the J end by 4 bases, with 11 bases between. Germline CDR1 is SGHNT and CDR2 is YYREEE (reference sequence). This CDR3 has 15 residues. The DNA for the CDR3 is TGTGCCAGCAGCTTGGGGGCAGGATTGAATCAGCCCCAGCATTTT. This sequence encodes CASSLGAGLNQPQHF.

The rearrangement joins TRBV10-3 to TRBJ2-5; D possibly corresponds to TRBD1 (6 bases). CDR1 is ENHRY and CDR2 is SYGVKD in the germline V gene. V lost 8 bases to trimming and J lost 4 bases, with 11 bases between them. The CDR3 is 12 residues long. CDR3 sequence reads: CAIGGGRETQYF. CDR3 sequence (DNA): TGTGCCATCGGTGGGGGCAGAGAGACCCAGTACTTC.

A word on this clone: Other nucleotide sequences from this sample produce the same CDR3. For the CDR3, the DNA is TGTGCCAGCTCACCGGGACAGGGGGCGAACAATGAGCAGTTCTTC. Encoded protein: CASSPGQGANNEQFF. V usage is TRBV18 and J usage is TRBJ2-1, with 12 bases fitting TRBD1. The CDR3 has 15 amino acids. V was clipped by 3 bases and J by 5 bases; unmatched bases: 2. CDR1 and CDR2 (germline): KGHSH, LQKENI.

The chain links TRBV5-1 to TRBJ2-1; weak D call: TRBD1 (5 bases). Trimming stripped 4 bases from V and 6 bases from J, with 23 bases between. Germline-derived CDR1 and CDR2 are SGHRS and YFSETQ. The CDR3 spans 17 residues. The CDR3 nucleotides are TGCGCCAGCAGCCCGATCCCTCTCCCGGACATCATCAATGAGCAGTTCTTC. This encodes CASSPIPLPDIINEQFF.

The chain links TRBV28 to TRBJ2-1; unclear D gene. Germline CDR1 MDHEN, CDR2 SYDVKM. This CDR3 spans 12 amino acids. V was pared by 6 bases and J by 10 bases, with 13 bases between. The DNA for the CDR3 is TGTGCCAGCAGCTTGACCCCTAAGGAGCAGTTCTTC. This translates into CASSLTPKEQFF.

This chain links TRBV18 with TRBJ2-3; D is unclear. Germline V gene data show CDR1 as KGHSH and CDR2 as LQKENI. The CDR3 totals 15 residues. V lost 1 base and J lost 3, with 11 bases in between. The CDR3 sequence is CASSPLTAKTDTQYF. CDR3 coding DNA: TGTGCCAGCTCACCACTGACGGCTAAAACAGATACGCAGTATTTT.

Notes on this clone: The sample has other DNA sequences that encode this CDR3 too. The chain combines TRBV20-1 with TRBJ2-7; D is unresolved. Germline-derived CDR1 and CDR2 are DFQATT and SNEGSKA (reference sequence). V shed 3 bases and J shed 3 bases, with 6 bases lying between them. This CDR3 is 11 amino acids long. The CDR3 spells CSASRVYEQYF. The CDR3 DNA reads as TGCAGTGCTAGTCGAGTCTACGAGCAGTACTTC.

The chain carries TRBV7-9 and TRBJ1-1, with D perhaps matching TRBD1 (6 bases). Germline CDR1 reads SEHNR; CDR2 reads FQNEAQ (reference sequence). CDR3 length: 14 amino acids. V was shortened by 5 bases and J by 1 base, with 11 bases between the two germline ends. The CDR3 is CASSRPQGNTEAFF. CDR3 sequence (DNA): TGTGCCAGCAGCCGTCCACAGGGGAACACTGAAGCTTTCTTT.

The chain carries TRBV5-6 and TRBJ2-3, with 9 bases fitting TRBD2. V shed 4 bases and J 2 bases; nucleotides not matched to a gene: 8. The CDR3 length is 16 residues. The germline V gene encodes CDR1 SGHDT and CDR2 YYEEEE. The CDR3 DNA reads TGTGCCAGCAGCCTTCGGACTAGCGCGACCACAGATACGCAGTATTTT. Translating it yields CASSLRTSATTDTQYF.

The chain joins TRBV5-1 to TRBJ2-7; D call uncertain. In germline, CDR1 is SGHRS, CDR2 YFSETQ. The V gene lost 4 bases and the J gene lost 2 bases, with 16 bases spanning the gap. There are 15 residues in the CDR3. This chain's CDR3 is CASSPARLTTYEQYF. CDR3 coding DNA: TGCGCCAGCAGCCCCGCGAGGTTAACTACCTACGAGCAGTACTTC.

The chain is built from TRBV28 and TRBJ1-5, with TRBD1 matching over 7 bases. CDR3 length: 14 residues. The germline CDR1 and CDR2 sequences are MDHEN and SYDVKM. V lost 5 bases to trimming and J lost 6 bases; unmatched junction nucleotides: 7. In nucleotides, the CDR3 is TGTGCCAGCAGTCGGATGACAGGGTCTCAGCCCCAGCATTTT. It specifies CASSRMTGSQPQHF.

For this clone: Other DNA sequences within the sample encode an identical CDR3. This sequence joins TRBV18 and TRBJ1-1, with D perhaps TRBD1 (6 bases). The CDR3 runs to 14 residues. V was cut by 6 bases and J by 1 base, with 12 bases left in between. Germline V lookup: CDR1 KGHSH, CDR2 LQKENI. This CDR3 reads CASSLRTENTEAFF. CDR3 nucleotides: TGTGCCAGCTCCCTGAGGACAGAGAACACTGAAGCTTTCTTT.

The DNA for the CDR3 is TGTGCCAGCAGTATAGCGGGAGGGAGCTCCTACGAGCAGTACTTC. It translates to CASSIAGGSSYEQYF. The chain employs TRBV6-5 and TRBJ2-7; TRBD2 matches at 11 bases. Trimming at V came to 5 bases and at J to 0 bases, leaving 3 bases not matched to a gene. This CDR3 has 15 residues. Germline CDR1 reads MNHEY; CDR2 reads SVGAGI.

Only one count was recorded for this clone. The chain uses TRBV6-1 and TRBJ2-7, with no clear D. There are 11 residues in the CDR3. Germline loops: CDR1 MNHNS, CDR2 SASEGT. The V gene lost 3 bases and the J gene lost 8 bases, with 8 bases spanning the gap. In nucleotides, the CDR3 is TGTGCCAGCAGTGACGAACTTAAGCAGTACTTC. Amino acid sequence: CASSDELKQYF.

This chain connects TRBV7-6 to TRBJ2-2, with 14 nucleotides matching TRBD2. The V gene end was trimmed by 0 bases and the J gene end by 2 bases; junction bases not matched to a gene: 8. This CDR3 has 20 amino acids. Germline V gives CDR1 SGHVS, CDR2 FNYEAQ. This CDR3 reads CASSLARRGLAGVNTGELFF. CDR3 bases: TGTGCCAGCAGCTTAGCCCGTAGGGGACTAGCGGGAGTTAACACCGGGGAGCTGTTTTTT.

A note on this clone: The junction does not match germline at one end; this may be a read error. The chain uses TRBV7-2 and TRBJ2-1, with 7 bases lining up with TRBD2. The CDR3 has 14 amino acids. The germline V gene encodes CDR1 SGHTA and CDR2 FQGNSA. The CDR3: CASSLLADYNGQFF. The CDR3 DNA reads TGTGCCAGCAGCTTACTAGCGGACTACAATGGGCAGTTCTTC.

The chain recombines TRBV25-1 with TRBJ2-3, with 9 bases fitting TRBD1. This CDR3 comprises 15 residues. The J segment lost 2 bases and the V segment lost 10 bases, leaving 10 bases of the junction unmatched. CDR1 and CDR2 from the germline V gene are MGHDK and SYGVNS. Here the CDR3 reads CATNRGRINTDTQYF. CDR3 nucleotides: TGTGCCACAAACAGGGGGCGCATTAACACAGATACGCAGTATTTT.

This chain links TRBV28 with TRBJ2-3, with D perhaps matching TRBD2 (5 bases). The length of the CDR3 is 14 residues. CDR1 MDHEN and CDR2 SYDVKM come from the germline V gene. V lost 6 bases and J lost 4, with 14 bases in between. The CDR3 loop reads CASSPSGVSDTQYF. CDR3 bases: TGTGCCAGCAGCCCCTCCGGGGTCTCAGATACGCAGTATTTT.

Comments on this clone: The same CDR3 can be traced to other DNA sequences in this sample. The CDR3 region is CASSLEDTQYF. CDR3 coding DNA: TGTGCCAGCAGTTTAGAGGATACGCAGTATTTT. The gene calls are TRBV28 and TRBJ2-3; no clear D. The CDR3 contains 11 residues. The ends were cut back, 2 bases at V and 6 bases at J, with 3 bases in the middle. CDR1 is MDHEN, CDR2 SYDVKM, per germline.

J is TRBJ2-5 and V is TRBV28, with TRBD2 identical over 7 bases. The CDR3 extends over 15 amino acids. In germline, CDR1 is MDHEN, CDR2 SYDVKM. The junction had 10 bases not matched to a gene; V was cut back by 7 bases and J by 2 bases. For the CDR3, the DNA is TGTGCCAGCAACGGGAACGGAGCGGGACAAGAGACCCAGTACTTC. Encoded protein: CASNGNGAGQETQYF.

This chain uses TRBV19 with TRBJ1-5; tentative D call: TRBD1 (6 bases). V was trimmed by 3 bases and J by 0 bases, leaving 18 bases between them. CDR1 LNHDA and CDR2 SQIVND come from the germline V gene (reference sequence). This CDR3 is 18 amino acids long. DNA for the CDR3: TGTGCCAGTAGTATCCCCGTCACAGGGTTCTTTAGCAATCAGCCCCAGCATTTT. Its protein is CASSIPVTGFFSNQPQHF.

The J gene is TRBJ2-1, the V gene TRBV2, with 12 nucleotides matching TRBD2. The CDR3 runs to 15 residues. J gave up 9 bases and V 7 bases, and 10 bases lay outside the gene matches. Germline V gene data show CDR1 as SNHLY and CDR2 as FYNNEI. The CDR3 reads CASISLAGGPGEQFF. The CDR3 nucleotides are TGTGCCAGCATTAGCCTAGCGGGAGGGCCAGGTGAGCAGTTCTTC.

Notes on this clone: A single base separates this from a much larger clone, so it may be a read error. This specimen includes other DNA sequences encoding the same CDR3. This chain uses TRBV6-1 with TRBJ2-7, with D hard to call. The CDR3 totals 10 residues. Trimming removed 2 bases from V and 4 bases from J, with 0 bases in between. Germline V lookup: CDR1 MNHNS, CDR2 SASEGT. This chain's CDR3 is CASSEYEQYF. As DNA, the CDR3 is TGTGCCAGCAGTGAATACGAGCAGTACTTC.

The CDR3: CASGVKVGTVGEKLFF. The CDR3 DNA sequence: TGTGCCAGCGGAGTTAAGGTTGGGACAGTGGGTGAAAAACTGTTTTTT. The V and J genes are TRBV5-5 and TRBJ1-4, with 7 positions matching TRBD1. V was pared by 7 bases and J by 7 bases, with 16 bases of the junction left unmatched. This CDR3 spans 16 amino acids. From germline, CDR1 is SGHKS and CDR2 YYEKEE (reference sequence). Looking up the rest from reference TRBV5-5 and TRBJ1-4 gives the full variable domain: DAGVTQSPTHLIKTRGQQVTLRCSPISGHKSVSWYQQVLGQGPQFIFQYYEKEERGRGNFPDRFSARQFPNYSSELNVNALLLGDSALYLCASGVKVGTVGEKLFFGSGTQLSVL.

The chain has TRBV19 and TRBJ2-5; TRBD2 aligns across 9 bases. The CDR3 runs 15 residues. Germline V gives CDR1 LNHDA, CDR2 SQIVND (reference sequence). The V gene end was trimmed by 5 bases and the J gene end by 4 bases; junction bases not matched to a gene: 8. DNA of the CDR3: TGTGCCAGTAGTGCTAGCGGGATGGGCGGAGAGACCCAGTACTTC. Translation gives CASSASGMGGETQYF.